A selection of T cell receptor beta chains follows, all from one sample in a study of shared clonotypes between healthy human individuals. Data came from immunoSEQ multiplex PCR; TCRdb stores just in-frame clones and leaves some out. Here the sample spans about 2.4 million clones, around nine tenths being singletons. The sequencing sample was made of naive CD4+ T cells sorted from blood. All receptors derive from a man between 18 and 35 years old in good health. The CDR3 runs from the conserved cysteine through the conserved F or W. D genes are given only for firm matches. Only part of the rows carry a size: once, few, many, or a class if the clone is expanded.

V gene	D gene	J gene	clone size	CDR3 protein	CDR3 DNA
TRBV6-1	NA	TRBJ2-7	NA	CASSAADRSSEQYF	TGTGCCAGCAGTGCCGCGGACAGATCGAGCGAGCAGTACTTC
TRBV2	NA	TRBJ1-1	NA	CASSERRVTEAFF	TGTGCCAGCAGTGAAAGGCGGGTGACTGAAGCTTTCTTT
TRBV2	NA	TRBJ1-1	few	CASSANMLSNTEAFF	TGTGCCAGCAGTGCAAACATGCTATCGAACACTGAAGCTTTCTTT
TRBV9	NA	TRBJ2-7	NA	CASSVATGNREQYF	TGTGCCAGCAGCGTAGCTACGGGGAACCGCGAGCAGTACTTC
TRBV7-9	NA	TRBJ2-7	NA	CASSFEAGPYEQYF	TGTGCCAGCAGCTTCGAGGCGGGGCCCTACGAGCAGTACTTC
TRBV30	NA	TRBJ1-1	few	CACSPRGPEAFF	TGTGCCTGTTCCCCGCGGGGTCCTGAAGCTTTCTTT
TRBV7-2	NA	TRBJ2-3	NA	CASSLVSWGADVGTDTQYF	TGTGCCAGCAGCTTAGTTTCCTGGGGGGCCGACGTCGGCACAGATACGCAGTATTTT
TRBV7-6	TRBD1	TRBJ2-1	NA	CASSFQPTGGNYDEQFF	TGTGCCAGCAGCTTCCAACCGACAGGGGGCAACTACGATGAGCAGTTCTTC
TRBV19	NA	TRBJ1-4	once	CASRMGPTNEKLFF	TGTGCCAGTCGCATGGGACCAACTAATGAAAAACTGTTTTTT
TRBV5-1	NA	TRBJ1-5	NA	CASSLDSESNQPQHF	TGCGCCAGCAGCTTGGATTCGGAGAGCAATCAGCCCCAGCATTTT
TRBV4-3	TRBD2	TRBJ2-7	NA	CASSQVGRPDEQYF	TGCGCCAGCAGCCAAGTCGGGAGGCCTGACGAGCAGTACTTC
TRBV30	TRBD2	TRBJ2-5	once	CAWSPGGSQQETQYF	TGTGCCTGGAGCCCGGGGGGGAGCCAGCAAGAGACCCAGTACTTC
TRBV4-1	TRBD1	TRBJ1-5	NA	CASSQDPGQAHQPQHF	TGCGCCAGCAGCCAAGATCCCGGACAGGCCCATCAGCCCCAGCATTTT
TRBV4-1	TRBD1	TRBJ2-3	NA	CASSQETGTGVGDTQYF	TGCGCCAGCAGCCAAGAAACCGGGACAGGGGTTGGAGATACGCAGTATTTT
TRBV7-3	NA	TRBJ2-2	NA	CASSLNPGNTGELFF	TGTGCCAGCAGCTTAAATCCGGGAAACACCGGGGAGCTGTTTTTT